This TCR beta chain was profiled in a study of blood T cell repertoires in COVID-19. Study-wide background: Samples came from the United States, Italy and Spain, spanning acute and convalescent COVID-19. The analysed material was cDNA or gDNA that came from T cells, B-cell-depleted T cells, or PBMCs.

The germline CDR1 and CDR2 sequences are SGHNT and YYREEE (reference sequence). The CDR3 has 18 amino acids. Trimming took 0 bases from V and 2 from J; bases not matched to a gene: 5. Original analysis: Amplification from reference gene primers served as the basis for estimated nucleated cell counts. Data came from immunoSEQ multiplex PCR; TCRdb stores just in-frame clones and leaves some out. That table furnishes V, J and clone size, whereas the DNA furnished D and trimming. The data show about 100,000 clones, roughly 87% seen once. The V call is TRBV5-4, the J call TRBJ2-6; 10 bases match TRBD2. Sequenced input: peripheral blood. The sequence came from a man aged 30-40 years in a cohort sampled during active COVID-19. The CDR3 loop reads CASSLGLAGAAGANVLTF. CDR3 in DNA: TGTGCCAGCAGCTTGGGGCTAGCGGGGGCCGCTGGGGCCAACGTCCTGACTTTC.